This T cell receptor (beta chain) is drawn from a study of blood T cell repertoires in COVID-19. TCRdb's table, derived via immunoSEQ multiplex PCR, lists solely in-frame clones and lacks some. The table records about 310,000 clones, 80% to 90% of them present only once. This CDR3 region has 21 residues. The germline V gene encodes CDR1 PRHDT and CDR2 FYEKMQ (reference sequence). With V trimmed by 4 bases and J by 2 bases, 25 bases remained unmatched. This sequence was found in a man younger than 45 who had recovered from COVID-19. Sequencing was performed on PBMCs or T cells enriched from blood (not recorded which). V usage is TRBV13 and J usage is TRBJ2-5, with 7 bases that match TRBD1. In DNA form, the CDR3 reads TGTGCCAGCAGCTCCCGAATCGCGTGGGACAGAAGCCTAGATAAACAAGAGACCCAGTACTTC. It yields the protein CASSSRIAWDRSLDKQETQYF.